The next 11 T cell receptor beta chains were all read from a single sample in a study of blood T cells in healthy people across ages. PCR was performed a second time for about 6 to 12 cycles using a sample-barcoded 5' primer and a J-beta primer mix. TCRdb independently ran MiXCR on the 5' RACE reads; one entry per CDR3 protein. The sample has over 500,000 distinct CDR3 sequences, approximately 52% seen once. Sequenced sample: blood. Receptors originate from a woman of 80 years or more in good health.

V usage is TRBV7-9 and J usage is TRBJ2-1; 7 nucleotides line up with TRBD1. The V and J ends lost 6 bases and 7 bases, in that order; junction bases with no gene match: 12. The germline CDR1 and CDR2 sequences are SEHNR and FQNEAQ (reference sequence). The CDR3 is 15 amino acids. Written as DNA, the CDR3 is TGTGCCAGCAGTAGGGGGCTAAGGGTGGATAATGAGCAGTTCTTC. Translating it yields CASSRGLRVDNEQFF.

In its sample, this clonotype was seen once. One end of the junction is discordant with germline, which a read error may explain. J is TRBJ2-1 and V is TRBV18, with 10 bases lining up with TRBD1. Germline V gene data show CDR1 as KGHSH and CDR2 as LQKENI. This CDR3 spans 14 amino acids. The CDR3 reads CASSLGTGDNEQIF. The CDR3 bases are TGTGCCAGCTCACTGGGGACAGGGGACAATGAGCAGATCTTC.

The chain combines TRBV25-1 with TRBJ1-2; D unresolved. The V gene lost 3 bases and the J gene lost 1 base, with 12 bases spanning the gap. This CDR3 is built from 15 residues. CDR1 MGHDK and CDR2 SYGVNS come from the germline V gene. CDR3 bases: TGTGCCAGCAGTGATAGGCGTAGTCTTAACTATGGCTACACCTTC. Its translation is CASSDRRSLNYGYTF.

In the case of this clonotype: A much larger clonotype is one base distant, so this may be a read error. V usage is TRBV28 and J usage is TRBJ2-5; 9 bases match TRBD2. Germline loops: CDR1 MDHEN, CDR2 SYDVKM. This CDR3 spans 16 amino acids. The CDR3 loop reads CACSTSTSGGGETQYF. CDR3 DNA sequence: TGTGCCTGCAGCACCTCGACTAGCGGAGGGGGAGAGACCCAGTACTTC.

This clonotype was seen a few times. The DNA for the CDR3 is TGTGCCAGCAGCTCACTGGGCATATTTAATCAGCCCCAGCATTTT. This encodes CASSSLGIFNQPQHF. The chain is built from TRBV7-2 and TRBJ1-5; the D is unclear. Germline CDR1 is SGHTA and CDR2 is FQGNSA. This CDR3 spans 15 amino acids. The V and J ends lost 4 bases and 4 bases respectively, with 14 bases between them.

This clonotype was seen repeatedly, ten times or more. The V gene is TRBV5-1, the J gene TRBJ2-1; 7 bases align to TRBD2. This CDR3 is built from 15 residues. V shed 1 base and J 4 bases; nucleotides not matched to a gene: 5. CDR1 and CDR2 (germline): SGHRS, YFSETQ. The CDR3 DNA reads as TGCGCCAGCAGCTTGCCTTCGGGACTATACAATGAGCAGTTCTTC. Its protein product is CASSLPSGLYNEQFF.

This clonotype was picked up many times. The V gene is TRBV12-3 or TRBV12-4, the J gene TRBJ1-6; D not certain. The CDR3 runs to 14 residues. The V gene lost 6 bases and the J gene lost 7 bases, with 13 bases spanning the gap. CDR3: CASRTTALNSPLHF. The CDR3 bases are TGTGCCAGCAGGACGACGGCTCTAAATTCACCCCTCCACTTT.

The chain has TRBV18 and TRBJ1-1; 11 nucleotides match TRBD1. Germline V gene data show CDR1 as KGHSH and CDR2 as LQKENI. V shed 3 bases and J 3 bases; nucleotides not matched to a gene: 6. The CDR3 covers 16 residues. CDR3 DNA sequence: TGTGCCAGCTCACCCCGGACAGGGGGCCGCGACACTGAAGCTTTCTTT. Protein: CASSPRTGGRDTEAFF.

The genes are TRBV10-3 and TRBJ2-6; no firm D call. Germline V lookup: CDR1 ENHRY, CDR2 SYGVKD. Trimming removed 0 bases at V and 2 bases at J, with 5 bases between. The CDR3 totals 15 residues. The CDR3 nucleotides read TGTGCCATCAGTGAGTCCCTACCTGGGGCCAACGTCCTGACTTTC. It codes for CAISESLPGANVLTF.

The CDR3 here is CSVGSSPEKLFF. Written as DNA, the CDR3 is TGCAGCGTTGGTTCTTCACCGGAAAAACTGTTTTTT. This rearrangement joins TRBV29-1 to TRBJ1-4, with D unclear. Between the trimmed V and J ends, which lost 4 bases and 8 bases, there was a span of 11 bases. CDR1 and CDR2 from the germline V gene are SQVTM and ANQGSEA. The CDR3 runs 12 residues. Full variable domain (rest looked up from reference TRBV29-1 and TRBJ1-4): SAVISQKPSRDICQRGTSLTIQCQVDSQVTMMFWYRQQPGQSLTLIATANQGSEATYESGFVIDKFPISRPNLTFSTLTVSNMSPEDSSIYLCSVGSSPEKLFFGSGTQLSVL.

This clonotype was counted at least ten times. The chain uses TRBV4-1 and TRBJ2-1; D not certain. The V end lost 4 bases, the J end lost 8 bases, and 18 bases lay between the germline ends. The CDR3 has 15 amino acids. Germline CDR1 MGHRA, CDR2 YSYEKL. The DNA for the CDR3 is TGCGCCAGCAGCCCCTACCGTGGCGAGACGGATGAGCAGTTCTTC. It codes for CASSPYRGETDEQFF.